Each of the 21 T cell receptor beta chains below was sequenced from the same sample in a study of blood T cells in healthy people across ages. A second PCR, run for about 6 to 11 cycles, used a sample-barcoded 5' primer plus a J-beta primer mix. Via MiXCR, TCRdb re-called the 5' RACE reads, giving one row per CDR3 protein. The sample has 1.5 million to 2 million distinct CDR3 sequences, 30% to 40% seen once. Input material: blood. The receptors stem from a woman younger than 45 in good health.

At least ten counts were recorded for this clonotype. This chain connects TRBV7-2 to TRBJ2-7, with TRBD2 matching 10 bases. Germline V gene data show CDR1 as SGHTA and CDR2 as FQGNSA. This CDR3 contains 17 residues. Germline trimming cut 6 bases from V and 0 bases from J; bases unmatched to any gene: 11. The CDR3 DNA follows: TGTGCCAGCAGAGTGGGTTCACTAGCGGGACTCTCCTACGAGCAGTACTTC. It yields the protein CASRVGSLAGLSYEQYF. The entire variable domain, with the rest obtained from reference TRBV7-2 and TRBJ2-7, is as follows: GAGVSQSPSNKVTEKGKDVELRCDPISGHTALYWYRQSLGQGLEFLIYFQGNSAPDKSGLPSDRFSAERTGGSVSTLTIQRTQQEDSAVYLCASRVGSLAGLSYEQYFGPGTRLTVT.

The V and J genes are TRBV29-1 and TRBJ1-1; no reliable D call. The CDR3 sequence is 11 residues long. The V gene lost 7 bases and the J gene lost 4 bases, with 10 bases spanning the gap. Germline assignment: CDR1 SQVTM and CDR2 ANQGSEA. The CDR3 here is CSAQSLTEAFF. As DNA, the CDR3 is TGCAGCGCACAGAGCCTCACTGAAGCTTTCTTT.

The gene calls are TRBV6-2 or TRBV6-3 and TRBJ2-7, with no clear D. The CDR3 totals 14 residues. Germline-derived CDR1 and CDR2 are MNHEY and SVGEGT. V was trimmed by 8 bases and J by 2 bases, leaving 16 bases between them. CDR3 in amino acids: CASAILGLTYEQYF. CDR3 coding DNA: TGTGCCAGCGCTATACTGGGTCTAACCTACGAGCAGTACTTC.

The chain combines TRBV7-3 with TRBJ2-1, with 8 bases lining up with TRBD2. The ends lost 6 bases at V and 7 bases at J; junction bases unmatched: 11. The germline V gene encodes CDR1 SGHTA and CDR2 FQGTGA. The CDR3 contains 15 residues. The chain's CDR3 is CASSHGGRRWNEQFF. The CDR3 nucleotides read TGTGCCAGCAGTCACGGCGGGAGGCGGTGGAATGAGCAGTTCTTC.

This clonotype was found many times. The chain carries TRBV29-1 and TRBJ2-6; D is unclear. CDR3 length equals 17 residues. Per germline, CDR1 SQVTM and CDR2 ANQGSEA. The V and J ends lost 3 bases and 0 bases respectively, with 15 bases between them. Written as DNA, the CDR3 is TGCAGCGTTGAGGTCCTATCTTCCCTCTCTGGGGCCAACGTCCTGACTTTC. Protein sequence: CSVEVLSSLSGANVLTF.

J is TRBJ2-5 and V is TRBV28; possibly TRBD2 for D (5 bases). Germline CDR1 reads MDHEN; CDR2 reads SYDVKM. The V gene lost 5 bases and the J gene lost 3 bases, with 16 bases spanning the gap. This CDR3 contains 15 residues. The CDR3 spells CASSHPYLAKETQYF. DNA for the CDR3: TGTGCCAGCAGTCACCCCTATCTAGCCAAAGAGACCCAGTACTTC. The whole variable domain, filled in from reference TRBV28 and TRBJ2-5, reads DVKVTQSSRYLVKRTGEKVFLECVQDMDHENMFWYRQDPGLGLRLIYFSYDVKMKEKGDIPEGYSVSREKKERFSLILESASTNQTSMYLCASSHPYLAKETQYFGPGTRLLVL.

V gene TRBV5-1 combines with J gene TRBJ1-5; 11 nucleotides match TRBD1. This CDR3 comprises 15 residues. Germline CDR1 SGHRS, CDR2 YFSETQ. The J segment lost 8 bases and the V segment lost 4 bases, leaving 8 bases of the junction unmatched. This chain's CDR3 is CASSVGQGGFEPQHF. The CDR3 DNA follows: TGCGCCAGCAGCGTGGGACAGGGGGGTTTCGAGCCCCAGCATTTT.

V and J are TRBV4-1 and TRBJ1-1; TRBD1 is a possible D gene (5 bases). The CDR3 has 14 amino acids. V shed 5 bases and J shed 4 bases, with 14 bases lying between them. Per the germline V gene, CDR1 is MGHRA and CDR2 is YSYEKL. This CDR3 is CASSAQGHGTEAFF. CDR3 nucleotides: TGCGCCAGCAGCGCGCAGGGTCACGGCACTGAAGCTTTCTTT.

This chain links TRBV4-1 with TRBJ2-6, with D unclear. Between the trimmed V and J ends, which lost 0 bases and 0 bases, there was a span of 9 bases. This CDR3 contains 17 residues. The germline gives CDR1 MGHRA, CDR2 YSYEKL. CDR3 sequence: CASSQDRTASGANVLTF. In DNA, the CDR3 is TGCGCCAGCAGCCAAGATAGAACAGCCTCTGGGGCCAACGTCCTGACTTTC.

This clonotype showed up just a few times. The CDR3 DNA reads as TGTGCCAGCAGCCAACTTGCTAGCCCTAACGAGCAGTACTTC. This translates into CASSQLASPNEQYF. The genes are TRBV3-1 and TRBJ2-7, with D possibly TRBD2 on 5 matching bases. V was cut by 2 bases and J by 5 bases, with 13 bases left in between. This CDR3 region has 14 residues. Germline loops: CDR1 LGHDT, CDR2 YNNKEL (reference sequence).

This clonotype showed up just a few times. The CDR3 region is CASSLRSAPTDTQYF. CDR3 coding DNA: TGTGCCAGCAGCTTAAGGAGCGCCCCGACAGATACGCAGTATTTT. V usage is TRBV7-3 and J usage is TRBJ2-3, with unresolved D. The CDR3 loop spans 15 amino acids. V lost 1 base, J lost 3 bases, and 11 bases lay in between. Germline CDR1 SGHTA, CDR2 FQGTGA.

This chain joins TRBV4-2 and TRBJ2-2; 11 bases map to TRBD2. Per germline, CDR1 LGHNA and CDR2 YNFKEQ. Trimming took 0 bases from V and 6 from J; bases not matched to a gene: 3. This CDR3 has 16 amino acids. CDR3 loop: CASSQDTLAGAGELFF. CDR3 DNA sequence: TGTGCCAGCAGCCAAGATACACTAGCGGGAGCCGGGGAGCTGTTTTTT.

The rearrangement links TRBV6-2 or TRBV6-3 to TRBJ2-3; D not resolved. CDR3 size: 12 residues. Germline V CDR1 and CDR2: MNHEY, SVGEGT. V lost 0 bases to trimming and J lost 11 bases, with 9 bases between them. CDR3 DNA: TGTGCCAGCAGTTACTCGGCTCTTAAGCAGTATTTT. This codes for CASSYSALKQYF.

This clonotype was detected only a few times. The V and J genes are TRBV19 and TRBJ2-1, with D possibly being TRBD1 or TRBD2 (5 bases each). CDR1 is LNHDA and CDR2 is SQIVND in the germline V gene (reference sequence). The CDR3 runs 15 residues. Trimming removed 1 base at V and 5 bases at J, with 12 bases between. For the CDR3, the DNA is TGTGCCAGTAGTATAGGGCCAGGGACCCACAATGAGCAGTTCTTC. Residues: CASSIGPGTHNEQFF. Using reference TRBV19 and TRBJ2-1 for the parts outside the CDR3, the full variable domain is DGGITQSPKYLFRKEGQNVTLSCEQNLNHDAMYWYRQDPGQGLRLIYYSQIVNDFQKGDIAEGYSVSREKKESFPLTVTSAQKNPTAFYLCASSIGPGTHNEQFFGPGTRLTVL.

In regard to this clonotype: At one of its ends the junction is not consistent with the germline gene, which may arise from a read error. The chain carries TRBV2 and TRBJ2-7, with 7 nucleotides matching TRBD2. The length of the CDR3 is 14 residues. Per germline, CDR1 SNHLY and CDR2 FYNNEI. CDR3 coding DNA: TGTGCCAGCAGTAATTGGCGGGAGACGGGCGAGCGGTACTTC. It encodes CASSNWRETGERYF.

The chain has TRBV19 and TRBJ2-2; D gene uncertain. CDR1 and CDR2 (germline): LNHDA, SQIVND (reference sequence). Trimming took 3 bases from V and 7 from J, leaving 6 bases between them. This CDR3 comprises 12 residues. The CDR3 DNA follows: TGTGCCAGTAGTATTATCGTCGGGGAGCTGTTTTTT. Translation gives CASSIIVGELFF. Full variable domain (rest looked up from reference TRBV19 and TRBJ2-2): DGGITQSPKYLFRKEGQNVTLSCEQNLNHDAMYWYRQDPGQGLRLIYYSQIVNDFQKGDIAEGYSVSREKKESFPLTVTSAQKNPTAFYLCASSIIVGELFFGEGSRLTVL.

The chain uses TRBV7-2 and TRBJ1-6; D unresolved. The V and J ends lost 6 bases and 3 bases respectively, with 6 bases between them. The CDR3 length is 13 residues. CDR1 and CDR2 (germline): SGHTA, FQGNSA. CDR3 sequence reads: CASRRDYNSPLHF. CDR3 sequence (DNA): TGTGCCAGCAGGAGGGACTATAATTCACCCCTCCACTTT.

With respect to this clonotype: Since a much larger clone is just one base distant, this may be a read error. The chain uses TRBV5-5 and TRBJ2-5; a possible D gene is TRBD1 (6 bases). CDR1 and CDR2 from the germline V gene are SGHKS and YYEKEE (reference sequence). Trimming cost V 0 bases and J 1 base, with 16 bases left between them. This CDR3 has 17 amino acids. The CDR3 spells CASSLVHGGQIQETQYF. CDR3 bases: TGTGCCAGCAGCTTGGTCCATGGCGGACAGATCCAAGAGACCCAGTACTTC.

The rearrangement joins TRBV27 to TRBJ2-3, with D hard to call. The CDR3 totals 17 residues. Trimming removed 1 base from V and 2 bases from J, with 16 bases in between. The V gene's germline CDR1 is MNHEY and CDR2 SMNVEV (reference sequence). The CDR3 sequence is CASSLYYSRTITDTQYF. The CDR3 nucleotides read TGTGCCAGCAGTTTATATTACTCGCGAACTATCACAGATACGCAGTATTTT.

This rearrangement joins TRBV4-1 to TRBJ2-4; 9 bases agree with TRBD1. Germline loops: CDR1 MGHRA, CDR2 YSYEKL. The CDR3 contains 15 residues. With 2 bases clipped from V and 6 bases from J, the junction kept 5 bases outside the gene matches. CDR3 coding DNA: TGCGCCAGCAGCCAACCGACAGGGGGGAGAAACATTCAGTACTTC. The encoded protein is CASSQPTGGRNIQYF.

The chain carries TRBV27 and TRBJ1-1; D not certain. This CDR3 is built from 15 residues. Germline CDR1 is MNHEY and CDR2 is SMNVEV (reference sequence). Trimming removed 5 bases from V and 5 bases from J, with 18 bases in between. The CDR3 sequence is CASSPARSRRTEAFF. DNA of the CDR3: TGTGCCAGCAGTCCGGCCCGATCACGGAGGACTGAAGCTTTCTTT.